This T cell receptor beta chain was sequenced for a study of blood T cell repertoires in COVID-19. Germline assignment: CDR1 SEHNR and CDR2 FQNEAQ (reference sequence). V shed 3 bases and J 0 bases; nucleotides not matched to a gene: 7. The CDR3 covers 18 residues. TCRdb keeps only in-frame clones here, not all; method: immunoSEQ multiplex PCR. The repertoire holds about 140,000 clones, with 75% to 80% as singletons. V and J are TRBV7-9 and TRBJ2-4, with 11 bases fitting TRBD2. Material for sequencing was peripheral blood. This receptor was identified in a woman aged 45-59 years with active or convalescent COVID-19. Written as DNA, the CDR3 is TGTGCCAGCAGCTTTACTAGCGGGGGCCAAATAGCCAAAAACATTCAGTACTTC. Translation: CASSFTSGGQIAKNIQYF.